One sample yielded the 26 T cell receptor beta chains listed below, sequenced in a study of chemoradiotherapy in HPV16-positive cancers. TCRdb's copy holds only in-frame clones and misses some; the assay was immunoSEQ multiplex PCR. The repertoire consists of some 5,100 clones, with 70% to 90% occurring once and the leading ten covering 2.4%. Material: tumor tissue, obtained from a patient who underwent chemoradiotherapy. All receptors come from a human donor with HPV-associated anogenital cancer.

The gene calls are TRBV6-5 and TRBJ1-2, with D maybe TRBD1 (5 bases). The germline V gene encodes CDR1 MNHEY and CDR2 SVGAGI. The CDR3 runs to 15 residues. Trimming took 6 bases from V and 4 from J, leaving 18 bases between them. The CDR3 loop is CASRTGGDYFYGYTF. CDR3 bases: TGTGCCAGCAGAACCGGAGGGGATTATTTCTATGGCTACACCTTC.

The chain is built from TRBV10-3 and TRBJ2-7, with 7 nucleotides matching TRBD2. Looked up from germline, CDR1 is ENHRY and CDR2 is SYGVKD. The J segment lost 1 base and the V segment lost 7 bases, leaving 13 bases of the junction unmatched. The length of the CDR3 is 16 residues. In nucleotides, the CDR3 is TGTGCCATCATGCCAGGGATCGGGAGGAATTCCTACGAGCAGTACTTC. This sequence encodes CAIMPGIGRNSYEQYF.

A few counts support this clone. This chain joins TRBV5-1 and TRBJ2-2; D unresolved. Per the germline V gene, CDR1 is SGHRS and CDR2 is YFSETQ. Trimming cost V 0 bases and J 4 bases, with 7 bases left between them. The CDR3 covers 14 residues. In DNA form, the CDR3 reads TGCGCCAGCAGCTTGGGGAGAGGCACCGGGGAGCTGTTTTTT. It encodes CASSLGRGTGELFF.

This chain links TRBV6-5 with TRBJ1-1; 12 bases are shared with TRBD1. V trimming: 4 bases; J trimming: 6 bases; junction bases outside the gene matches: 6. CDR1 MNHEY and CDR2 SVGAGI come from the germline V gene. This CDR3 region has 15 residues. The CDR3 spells CASSFSGTGGSEAFF. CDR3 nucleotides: TGTGCCAGCAGTTTCTCCGGGACAGGGGGCTCTGAAGCTTTCTTT.

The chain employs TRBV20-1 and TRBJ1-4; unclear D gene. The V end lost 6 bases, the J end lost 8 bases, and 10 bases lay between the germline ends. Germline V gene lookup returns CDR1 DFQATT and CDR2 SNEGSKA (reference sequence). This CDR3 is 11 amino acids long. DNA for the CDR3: TGCAGTGCCCTTTTACCCGAAAAACTGTTTTTT. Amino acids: CSALLPEKLFF.

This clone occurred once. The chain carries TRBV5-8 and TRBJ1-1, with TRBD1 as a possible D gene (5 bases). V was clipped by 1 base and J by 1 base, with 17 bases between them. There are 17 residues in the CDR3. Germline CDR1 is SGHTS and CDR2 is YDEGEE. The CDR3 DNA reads TGTGCCAGCAGCTTGCCTGGGGCAGGACTAAAGAACACTGAAGCTTTCTTT. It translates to CASSLPGAGLKNTEAFF.

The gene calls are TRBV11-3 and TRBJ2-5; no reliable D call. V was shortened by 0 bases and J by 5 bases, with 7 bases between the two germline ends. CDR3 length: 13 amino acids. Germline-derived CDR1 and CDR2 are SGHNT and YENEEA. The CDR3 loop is CASSLDHRETQYF. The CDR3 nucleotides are TGTGCCAGCAGCTTAGATCATAGGGAGACCCAGTACTTC.

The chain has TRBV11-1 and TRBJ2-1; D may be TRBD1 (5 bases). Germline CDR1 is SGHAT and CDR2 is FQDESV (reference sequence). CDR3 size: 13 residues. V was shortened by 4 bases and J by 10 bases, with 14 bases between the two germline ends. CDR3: CASSSPVRTEQFF. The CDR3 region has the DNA TGTGCCAGCAGCTCACCGGTTCGGACAGAGCAGTTCTTC.

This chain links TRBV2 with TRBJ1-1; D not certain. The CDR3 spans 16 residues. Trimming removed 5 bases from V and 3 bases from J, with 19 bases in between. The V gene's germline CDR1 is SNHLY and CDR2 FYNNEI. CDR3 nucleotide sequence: TGTGCCAGCAGTCTCGTGGAGGGCGGATGGGACACTGAAGCTTTCTTT. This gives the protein CASSLVEGGWDTEAFF.

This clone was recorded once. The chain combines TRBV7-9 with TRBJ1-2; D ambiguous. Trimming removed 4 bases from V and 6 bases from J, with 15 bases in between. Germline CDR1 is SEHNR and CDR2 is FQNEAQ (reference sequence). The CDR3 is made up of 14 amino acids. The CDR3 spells CASSSLGQIHGYTF. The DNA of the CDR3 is TGTGCCAGCAGCTCGTTGGGCCAGATCCATGGCTACACCTTC.

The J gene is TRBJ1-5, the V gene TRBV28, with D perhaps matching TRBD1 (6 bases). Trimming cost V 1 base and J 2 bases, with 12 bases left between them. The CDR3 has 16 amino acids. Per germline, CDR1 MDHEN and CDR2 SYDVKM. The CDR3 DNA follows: TGTGCCAGCAGTTTATTTCAGGGGAGCGGCAATCAGCCCCAGCATTTT. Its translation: CASSLFQGSGNQPQHF.

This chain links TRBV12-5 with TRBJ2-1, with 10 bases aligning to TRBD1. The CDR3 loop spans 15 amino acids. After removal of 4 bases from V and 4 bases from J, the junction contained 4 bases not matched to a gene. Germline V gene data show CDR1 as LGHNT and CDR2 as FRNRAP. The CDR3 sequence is CASGSDRGHYNEQFF. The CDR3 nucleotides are TGTGCTAGTGGTTCCGACAGGGGGCATTACAATGAGCAGTTCTTC.

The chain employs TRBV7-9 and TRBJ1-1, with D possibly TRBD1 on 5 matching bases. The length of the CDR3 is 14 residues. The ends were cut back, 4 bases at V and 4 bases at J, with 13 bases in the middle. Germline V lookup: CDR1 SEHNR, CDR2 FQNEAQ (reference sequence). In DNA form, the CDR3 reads TGTGCCAGCAGCTCGGGGCCATTGATCACTGAAGCTTTCTTT. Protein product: CASSSGPLITEAFF.

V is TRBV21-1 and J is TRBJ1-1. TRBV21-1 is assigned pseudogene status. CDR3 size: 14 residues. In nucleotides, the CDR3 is TGTGCCAGCAGCAAAGAGCGGGGGGCGACTGAAGCTTTCTTT. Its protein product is CASSKERGATEAFF.

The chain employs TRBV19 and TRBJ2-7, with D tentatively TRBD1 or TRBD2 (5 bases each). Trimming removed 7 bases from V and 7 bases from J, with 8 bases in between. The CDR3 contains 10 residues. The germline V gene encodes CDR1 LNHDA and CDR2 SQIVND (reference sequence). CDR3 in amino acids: CASTWGEQYF. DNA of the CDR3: TGTGCCAGTACATGGGGGGAGCAGTACTTC.

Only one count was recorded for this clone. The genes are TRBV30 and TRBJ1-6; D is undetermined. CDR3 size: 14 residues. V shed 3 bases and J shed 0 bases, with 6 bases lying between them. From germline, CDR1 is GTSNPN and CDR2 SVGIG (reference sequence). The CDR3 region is CAWRAGSYNSPLHF. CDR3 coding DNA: TGTGCCTGGAGGGCCGGCTCCTATAATTCACCCCTCCACTTT.

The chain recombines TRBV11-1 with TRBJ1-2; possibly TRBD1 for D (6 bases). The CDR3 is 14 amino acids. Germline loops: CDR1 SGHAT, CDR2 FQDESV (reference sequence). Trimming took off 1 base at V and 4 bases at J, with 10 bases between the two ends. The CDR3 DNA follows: TGTGCCAGCAGCTTAGAGAGGACAGCCTATGGCTACACCTTC. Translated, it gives CASSLERTAYGYTF.

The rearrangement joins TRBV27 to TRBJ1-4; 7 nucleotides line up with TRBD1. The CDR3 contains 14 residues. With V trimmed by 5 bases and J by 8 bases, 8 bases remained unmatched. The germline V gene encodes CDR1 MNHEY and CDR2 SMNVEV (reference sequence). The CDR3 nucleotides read TGTGCCAGCAGTCTAAACAGGGGCCGGGAAAAACTGTTTTTT. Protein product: CASSLNRGREKLFF.

The CDR3 DNA sequence: TGTGCCAGCAGCTTAGCCCAGGGGGGCACTGAAGCTTTCTTT. Translation: CASSLAQGGTEAFF. V usage is TRBV11-2 and J usage is TRBJ1-1; 7 bases fit TRBD1. This CDR3 region has 14 residues. V lost 1 base to trimming and J lost 4 bases; unmatched junction nucleotides: 3. CDR1 SGHAT and CDR2 FQNNGV come from the germline V gene. The variable domain in full, completed from reference TRBV11-2 and TRBJ1-1, reads EAGVAQSPRYKIIEKRQSVAFWCNPISGHATLYWYQQILGQGPKLLIQFQNNGVVDDSQLPKDRFSAERLKGVDSTLKIQPAKLEDSAVYLCASSLAQGGTEAFFGQGTRLTVV.

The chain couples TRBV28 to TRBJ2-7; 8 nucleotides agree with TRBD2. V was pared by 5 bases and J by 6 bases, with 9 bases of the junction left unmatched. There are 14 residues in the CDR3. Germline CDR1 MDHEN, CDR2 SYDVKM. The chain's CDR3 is CASSPGREVCEQYF. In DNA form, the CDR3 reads TGTGCCAGCAGTCCGGGGCGGGAGGTTTGCGAGCAGTACTTC.

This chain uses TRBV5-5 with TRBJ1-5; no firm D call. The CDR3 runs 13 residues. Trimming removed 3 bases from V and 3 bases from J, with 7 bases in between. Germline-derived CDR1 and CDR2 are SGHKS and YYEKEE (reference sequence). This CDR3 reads CASSWTDNQPQHF. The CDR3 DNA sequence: TGTGCCAGCAGCTGGACGGACAATCAGCCCCAGCATTTT.

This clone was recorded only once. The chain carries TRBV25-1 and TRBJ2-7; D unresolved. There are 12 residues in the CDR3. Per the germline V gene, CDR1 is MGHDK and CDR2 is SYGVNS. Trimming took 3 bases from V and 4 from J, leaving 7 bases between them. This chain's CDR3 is CASSDQAYEQYF. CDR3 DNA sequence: TGTGCCAGCAGTGATCAGGCATACGAGCAGTACTTC.

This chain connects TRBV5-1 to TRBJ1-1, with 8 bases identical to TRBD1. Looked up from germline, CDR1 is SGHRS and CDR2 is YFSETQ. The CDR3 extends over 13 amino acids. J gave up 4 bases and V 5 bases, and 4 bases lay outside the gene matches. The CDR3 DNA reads TGCGCCAGCAGATATGGGACAGGCACTGAAGCTTTCTTT. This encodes CASRYGTGTEAFF.

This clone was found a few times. The DNA for the CDR3 is TGTGCCAGCAGCGATCAGACTAGACCTAGGGGGGAGCTGTTTTTT. Protein: CASSDQTRPRGELFF. V gene TRBV7-8 combines with J gene TRBJ2-2; D may be TRBD2 (6 bases). CDR3 length: 15 residues. V gave up 5 bases and J gave up 8 bases, with 18 bases separating them. Germline loops: CDR1 SGHVS, CDR2 FQNEAQ.

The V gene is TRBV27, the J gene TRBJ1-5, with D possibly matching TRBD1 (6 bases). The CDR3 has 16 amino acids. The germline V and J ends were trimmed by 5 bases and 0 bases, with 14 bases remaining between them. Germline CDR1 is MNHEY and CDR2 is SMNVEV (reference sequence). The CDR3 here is CASSPRQVFSNQPQHF. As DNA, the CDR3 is TGTGCCAGCAGTCCGCGACAGGTTTTTAGCAATCAGCCCCAGCATTTT.

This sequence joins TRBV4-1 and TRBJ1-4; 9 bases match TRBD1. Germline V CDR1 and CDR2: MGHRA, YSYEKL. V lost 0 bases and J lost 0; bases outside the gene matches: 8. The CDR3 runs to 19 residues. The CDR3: CASSQEGGQGITTNEKLFF. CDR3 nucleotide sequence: TGCGCCAGCAGCCAAGAAGGTGGACAGGGGATAACAACTAATGAAAAACTGTTTTTT.